Each of the 21 T cell receptor beta chains below was sequenced from the same sample in a study of blood T cells in healthy people across ages. Then a second PCR, running about 6 to 12 cycles, was carried out with a sample-barcoded 5' primer and a J-beta primer mix. TCRdb used MiXCR to reprocess the 5' RACE reads, holding one entry per CDR3 protein. This sample has about 1,500,000 distinct CDR3 sequences, with approximately 28% found just once. Input material: blood. The receptors stem from a woman between 25 and 40 years old in good health.

The table lists this clonotype with many counts. The chain couples TRBV5-5 to TRBJ1-2; no reliable D call. Trimming pared 4 bases from V and 8 bases from J, leaving 15 bases between. Germline V gene data show CDR1 as SGHKS and CDR2 as YYEKEE (reference sequence). The length of the CDR3 is 13 residues. Here the CDR3 reads CASSPRPGEGYTF. The CDR3 nucleotides are TGTGCCAGCAGCCCCCGGCCCGGGGAAGGCTACACCTTC.

The chain has TRBV3-1 and TRBJ1-6; a weak D match, TRBD1 (6 bases). The CDR3 contains 16 residues. V gave up 1 base and J gave up 8 bases, with 15 bases separating them. Germline assignment: CDR1 LGHDT and CDR2 YNNKEL (reference sequence). Here the CDR3 reads CASSQGGGARYSPLHF. CDR3 nucleotides: TGTGCCAGCAGCCAAGGAGGGGGGGCGCGGTATTCACCCCTCCACTTT.

This clonotype was recorded a few times. The chain combines TRBV20-1 with TRBJ2-1; 14 positions match TRBD2. CDR3 size: 17 residues. With 0 bases clipped from V and 8 bases from J, the junction kept 9 bases outside the gene matches. Per the germline V gene, CDR1 is DFQATT and CDR2 is SNEGSKA (reference sequence). CDR3 protein: CSARDPGLAGVSDEQFF. CDR3 nucleotide sequence: TGCAGTGCTAGAGATCCGGGACTAGCGGGAGTTAGTGATGAGCAGTTCTTC.

CDR3 nucleotide sequence: TGTGCCAGCAGGGGACAGGCGATGAACACTGAAGCTTTCTTT. Protein sequence: CASRGQAMNTEAFF. The chain recombines TRBV2 with TRBJ1-1, with 8 bases that match TRBD1. This CDR3 spans 14 amino acids. CDR1 SNHLY and CDR2 FYNNEI come from the germline V gene. Losses at the gene ends were 6 bases for V and 0 bases for J; bases not matched to a gene: 3.

Note on this clonotype: A far larger clone is a single base away, which makes a read error likely. The V gene is TRBV10-3, the J gene TRBJ2-1, with D possibly matching TRBD2 (5 bases). Trimming stripped 3 bases from V and 9 bases from J, with 9 bases between. The CDR3 has 12 amino acids. Germline loops: CDR1 ENHRY, CDR2 SYGVKD. The DNA of the CDR3 is TGTGCCATCAGTGAAGGAGGAAGTGAGCAGTTCTTC. It encodes CAISEGGSEQFF.

Only a few counts were recorded for this clonotype. V is TRBV12-3 or TRBV12-4 and J is TRBJ1-4; D perhaps matches TRBD1 (5 bases). CDR3 length equals 14 residues. V dropped 3 bases and J dropped 8 bases, with 13 bases sitting between them. For the CDR3, the DNA is TGTGCCAGCAGTTTGGCAGGGATAGAGGAAAAACTGTTTTTT. Translation gives CASSLAGIEEKLFF.

This sequence joins TRBV18 and TRBJ1-2, with no clear D. The germline CDR1 and CDR2 sequences are KGHSH and LQKENI. V was shortened by 3 bases and J by 3 bases, with 5 bases between the two germline ends. This CDR3 is built from 12 residues. CDR3 in amino acids: CASSPNDYGYTF. CDR3 DNA: TGTGCCAGCTCACCTAACGACTATGGCTACACCTTC.

This clonotype showed up many times. The chain links TRBV12-3 or TRBV12-4 to TRBJ2-4; D perhaps matches TRBD1 (5 bases). The CDR3 has 16 amino acids. The germline V and J ends were trimmed by 0 bases and 9 bases, with 18 bases remaining between them. DNA for the CDR3: TGTGCCAGCAGTTTAGCGGCCGCACGGCCAGGGTTCATTCAGTACTTC. This translates into CASSLAAARPGFIQYF.

V and J are TRBV5-1 and TRBJ2-5; perhaps TRBD2 as D (6 bases). With the DNA end fitting TRBJ2-3 better, the J assignment may be wrong. This CDR3 has 11 residues. The germline V gene has CDR1 SGHRS and CDR2 YFSETQ. CDR3 residues: CASSWGGTQYF. The CDR3 region has the DNA TGCGCCAGCAGCTGGGGAGGTACGCAGTATTTT.

The table lists this clonotype with many counts. The rearrangement uses TRBV20-1 and TRBJ2-7, with a possible D match to TRBD2 (6 bases). The V end was cut by 3 bases, the J end by 4 bases, with 13 bases between. This CDR3 has 13 amino acids. Germline V CDR1 and CDR2: DFQATT, SNEGSKA (reference sequence). CDR3: CSARTPGAYEQYF. In DNA form, the CDR3 reads TGCAGTGCTAGGACCCCGGGAGCATACGAGCAGTACTTC.

The chain combines TRBV6-5 with TRBJ2-3; 9 bases align to TRBD2. Trimming removed 0 bases from V and 11 bases from J; junction bases left unmatched: 3. Per germline, CDR1 MNHEY and CDR2 SVGAGI. The CDR3 runs 13 residues. The CDR3 loop is CASSYSTREGQYF. CDR3 nucleotide sequence: TGTGCCAGCAGTTACTCGACGCGGGAGGGGCAGTATTTT.

Concerning this clonotype: Given a much more abundant clone one base away, this may be a read error. The chain links TRBV15 to TRBJ2-4; D is ambiguous. The tail of the sequence fits TRBJ2-7 better, so the J call may be wrong. The length of the CDR3 is 14 residues. The germline V gene has CDR1 LNHNV and CDR2 YYDKDF (reference sequence). This CDR3 is CAISRDQAIYEQYF. CDR3 DNA: TGTGCCATCAGCAGAGATCAGGCTATTTACGAGCAGTACTTC.

The chain couples TRBV7-2 to TRBJ2-1; weak D call: TRBD2 (6 bases). The CDR3 is 15 amino acids. Trimming pared 8 bases from V and 5 bases from J, leaving 19 bases between. CDR1 and CDR2 from the germline V gene are SGHTA and FQGNSA. CDR3 coding DNA: TGTGCCAGCCGAATTAATAGACTAGTCGACAATGAGCAGTTCTTC. Amino acids: CASRINRLVDNEQFF.

The sample holds many counts of this clonotype. CDR3 nucleotides: TGTGCCAGCAGTTTCCCCCCGGGGGGAAGCGATCAGCCCCAGCATTTT. Translating gives CASSFPPGGSDQPQHF. The chain couples TRBV12-3 or TRBV12-4 to TRBJ1-5; perhaps TRBD1 as D (5 bases). This CDR3 has 16 residues. The V end lost 3 bases, the J end lost 5 bases, and 17 bases lay between the germline ends.

This clonotype was recorded a few times. The chain recombines TRBV9 with TRBJ2-1, with D tentatively TRBD2 (5 bases). This CDR3 spans 16 amino acids. V shed 0 bases and J shed 4 bases, with 14 bases lying between them. The V gene's germline CDR1 is SGDLS and CDR2 YYNGEE. This chain's CDR3 is CASSVEVAGGYNEQFF. CDR3 DNA sequence: TGTGCCAGCAGCGTAGAGGTTGCCGGCGGGTACAATGAGCAGTTCTTC. Full variable domain (outside the CDR3, taken from reference TRBV9 and TRBJ2-1): DSGVTQTPKHLITATGQRVTLRCSPRSGDLSVYWYQQSLDQGLQFLIQYYNGEERAKGNILERFSAQQFPDLHSELNLSSLELGDSALYFCASSVEVAGGYNEQFFGPGTRLTVL.

This clonotype was seen only a few times. V is TRBV20-1 and J is TRBJ1-5; 9 nucleotides line up with TRBD1. J gave up 2 bases and V 5 bases, and 16 bases lay outside the gene matches. CDR1 and CDR2 from the germline V gene are DFQATT and SNEGSKA (reference sequence). The CDR3 runs to 18 residues. The CDR3 protein is CSAQNRDRVRGGNQPQHF. The CDR3 DNA is TGCAGTGCTCAAAACCGGGACAGGGTAAGGGGCGGCAATCAGCCCCAGCATTTT.

The V gene is TRBV7-6, the J gene TRBJ1-2; unclear D gene. Germline CDR1 and CDR2: SGHVS and FNYEAQ. Trimming took 2 bases from V and 8 from J, leaving 12 bases between them. The CDR3 loop spans 13 amino acids. The CDR3 loop is CASSLSTAGGYTF. The CDR3 DNA is TGTGCCAGCAGCTTAAGTACAGCGGGGGGCTACACCTTC.

This clonotype was seen repeatedly, ten times or more. The rearrangement uses TRBV4-1 and TRBJ2-5; the D gene is possibly TRBD2 (6 bases). Germline V CDR1 and CDR2: MGHRA, YSYEKL. Trimming pared 0 bases from V and 4 bases from J, leaving 9 bases between. The CDR3 runs 14 residues. The CDR3 region is CASSQDYSGETQYF. CDR3 nucleotide sequence: TGCGCCAGCAGCCAAGATTATAGCGGAGAGACCCAGTACTTC.

This clonotype occurred once. The chain is built from TRBV29-1 and TRBJ1-1; D is ambiguous. V lost 5 bases to trimming and J lost 0 bases, with 13 bases between them. CDR1 and CDR2 from the germline V gene are SQVTM and ANQGSEA. This CDR3 region has 14 residues. CDR3: CSVPADDMNTEAFF. CDR3 sequence (DNA): TGCAGCGTTCCGGCGGATGACATGAACACTGAAGCTTTCTTT.

CDR3 bases: TGTGCCAGCAGTCAGACAATTTATAGCAATCAGCCCCAGCATTTT. Translated: CASSQTIYSNQPQHF. This sequence joins TRBV6-5 and TRBJ1-5; the D is unclear. CDR3 length equals 15 residues. CDR1 MNHEY and CDR2 SVGAGI come from the germline V gene. V lost 5 bases and J lost 0, with 11 bases in between.

The gene calls are TRBV12-3 or TRBV12-4 and TRBJ1-5, with 8 bases matching TRBD1. The CDR3 length is 13 residues. V shed 5 bases and J 7 bases; nucleotides not matched to a gene: 4. For the CDR3, the DNA is TGTGCCAGCAGTCCCCGACAGGGGCAGCCCCAGCATTTT. Its translation: CASSPRQGQPQHF.